This TCR beta chain was obtained from a study of cytomegalovirus exposure and HLA in healthy donors. The CDR3 is made up of 16 amino acids. CDR1 SGHRS and CDR2 YFSETQ come from the germline V gene. V was pared by 4 bases and J by 4 bases, with 17 bases between. 60 Vbeta and 13 Jbeta primers were used in PCR. The data were produced by immunoSEQ multiplex PCR, yet TCRdb's version contains in-frame clones alone and is incomplete. The table records more than 45,000 clones, approximately 84% of them present only once. The chain has TRBV5-1 and TRBJ1-4; D is perhaps TRBD1 (6 bases). This sequence was found in a man in his fifties or sixties in good health and CMV-seronegative. Sequencing was done on a sample of PBMCs. The CDR3 protein is CASSPQPGQLNEKLFF. The CDR3 nucleotides read TGCGCCAGCAGCCCGCAACCGGGACAACTTAATGAAAAACTGTTTTTT.